This T cell receptor beta chain came from a study of blood T cell repertoires in COVID-19 (dated by TCRdb to the early 2020s). Study-level background: Samples covering the acute and convalescent phases of COVID-19 were provided by collaborators in the United States, Italy and Spain. The prospective study material was composed of cDNA or gDNA derived from T cells, B-cell-depleted T cells, or PBMCs. Subjects who had been exposed to COVID-19, were actively infected with it, or had recovered from it provided the deeply sampled blood TCRbeta repertoires that made up the dataset. The repertoires were released in a freely available public database intended as a resource for research on the immune response to SARS-CoV-2. Samples were obtained from the ongoing ImmuneRACE study (first 160 participants) and from 1,254 subjects provided by 6 global collaborators. A de-identified subject ID, COVID-19 status, age in years and sex were almost always included in the sample metadata. Where available, HLA class I and class II types were taken from metadata supplied by the sample provider and were not determined by assay-based typing.

TCRbeta CDR3 regions were amplified from genomic DNA by means of the immunoSEQ Assay, a bias-controlled multiplex PCR. As for the original processing: The number of nucleated cells in each sample was estimated from the amplification of reference gene primers within the assay. To quantify the absolute abundance of each unique TCRbeta CDR3 rearrangement, sequence reads were collapsed and filtered. For each sample, productive Simpson clonality was calculated as the square root of Simpson's diversity index over productive rearrangements. TCRdb re-hosts the immuneACCESS table, in-frame sequences only. Its copies lack some clones; in the studies checked, an unresolved V gene accounts for under half of them, and the cause for the rest is not known. D and trimming come from the DNA, and the V and J calls and clone size come from that table. This sample lists approximately 200,000 clones; around nine tenths were detected once. The ten largest account for around 1.1% of the sample.

Summary of the overall study and its limitations: The quantity of clinical and demographic metadata differed by source and by participant and was supplied without curation.

Each collaborating institution followed its own protocols to collect whole blood in K2EDTA tubes. Collaborator samples were shipped for TCRbeta analysis as frozen whole blood, isolated PBMCs, or DNA extracted from either sample type. The CDR1 and CDR2 encoded by the germline V gene (reference sequence) are SGHNT and YYREEE. Counted from cysteine to phenylalanine, this CDR3 has 16 amino acids. Of all the DNA, just the CDR3 is kept, 48 bases in frame from base 1. The trim is 3 bases for V and 0 bases for J, with a gap of 13 bases between the germline ends. Note on this clone: It lacks a known antigen. No much larger clone exists at a distance of one base, and base qualities are not known.

This TCR came from a man between 25 and 39 years old with acute or convalescent COVID-19. This chain is built from TRBV5-4 and TRBJ1-5; the D gene is unclear. Material for sequencing was peripheral blood. The CDR3 region has the sequence CASSSHYGYSNQPQHF. The bases are TGTGCCAGCAGCTCCCACTACGGGTATAGCAATCAGCCCCAGCATTTT.